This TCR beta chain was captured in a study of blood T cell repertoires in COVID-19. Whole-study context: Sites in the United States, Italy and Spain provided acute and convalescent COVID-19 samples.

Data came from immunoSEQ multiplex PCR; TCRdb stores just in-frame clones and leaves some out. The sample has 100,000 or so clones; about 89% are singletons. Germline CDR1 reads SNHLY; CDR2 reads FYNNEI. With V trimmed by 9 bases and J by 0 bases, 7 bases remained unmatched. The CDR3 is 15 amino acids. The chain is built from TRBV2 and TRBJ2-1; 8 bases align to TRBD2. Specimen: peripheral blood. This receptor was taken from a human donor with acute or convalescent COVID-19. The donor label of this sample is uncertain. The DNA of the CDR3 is TGTGCCAGTCAGACTAGCGTTAGCTCCTACAATGAGCAGTTCTTC. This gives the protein CASQTSVSSYNEQFF. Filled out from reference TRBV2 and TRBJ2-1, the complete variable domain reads EPEVTQTPSHQVTQMGQEVILRCVPISNHLYFYWYRQILGQKVEFLVSFYNNEISEKSEIFDDQFSVERPDGSNFTLKIRSTKLEDSAMYFCASQTSVSSYNEQFFGPGTRLTVL.